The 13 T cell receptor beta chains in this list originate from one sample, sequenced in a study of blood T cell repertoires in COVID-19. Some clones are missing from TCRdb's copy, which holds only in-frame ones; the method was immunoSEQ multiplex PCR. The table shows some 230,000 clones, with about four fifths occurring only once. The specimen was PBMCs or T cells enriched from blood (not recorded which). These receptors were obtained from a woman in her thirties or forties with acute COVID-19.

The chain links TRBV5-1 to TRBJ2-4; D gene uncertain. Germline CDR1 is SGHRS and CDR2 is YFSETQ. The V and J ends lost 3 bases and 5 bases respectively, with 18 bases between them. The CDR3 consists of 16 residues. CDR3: CASSWVPSLTENIQYF. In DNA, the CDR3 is TGCGCCAGCAGCTGGGTTCCTTCCCTGACTGAAAACATTCAGTACTTC.

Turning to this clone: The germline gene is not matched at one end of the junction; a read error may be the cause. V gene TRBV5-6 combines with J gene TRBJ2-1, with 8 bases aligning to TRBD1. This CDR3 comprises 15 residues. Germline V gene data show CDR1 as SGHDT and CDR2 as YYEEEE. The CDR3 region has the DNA TGTGCCAGCAGCTTGGGGCAGGGGGCGAGGAATGGGCAGTTCTTC. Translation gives CASSLGQGARNGQFF.

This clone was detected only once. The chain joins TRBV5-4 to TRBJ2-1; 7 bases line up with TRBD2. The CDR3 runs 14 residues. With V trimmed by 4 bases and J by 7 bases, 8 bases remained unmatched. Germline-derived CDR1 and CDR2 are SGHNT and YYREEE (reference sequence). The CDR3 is CASSPETSRNEQFF. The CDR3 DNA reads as TGTGCCAGCAGCCCGGAGACTAGCCGAAATGAGCAGTTCTTC.

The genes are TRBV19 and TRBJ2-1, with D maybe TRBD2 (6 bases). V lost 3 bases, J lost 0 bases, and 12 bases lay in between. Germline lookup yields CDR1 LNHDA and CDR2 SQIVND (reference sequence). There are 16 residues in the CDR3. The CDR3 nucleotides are TGTGCCAGTAGTATCTTAACGGGGGTCTCCTACAATGAGCAGTTCTTC. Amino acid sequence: CASSILTGVSYNEQFF. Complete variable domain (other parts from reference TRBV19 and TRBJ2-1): DGGITQSPKYLFRKEGQNVTLSCEQNLNHDAMYWYRQDPGQGLRLIYYSQIVNDFQKGDIAEGYSVSREKKESFPLTVTSAQKNPTAFYLCASSILTGVSYNEQFFGPGTRLTVL.

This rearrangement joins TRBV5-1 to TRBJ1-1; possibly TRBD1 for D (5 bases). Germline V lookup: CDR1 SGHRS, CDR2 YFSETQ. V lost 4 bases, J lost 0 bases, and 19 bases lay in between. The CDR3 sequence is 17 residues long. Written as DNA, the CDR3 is TGCGCCAGCAGCCCCACCCGGGGGGGGAGGGTGAACACTGAAGCTTTCTTT. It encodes CASSPTRGGRVNTEAFF.

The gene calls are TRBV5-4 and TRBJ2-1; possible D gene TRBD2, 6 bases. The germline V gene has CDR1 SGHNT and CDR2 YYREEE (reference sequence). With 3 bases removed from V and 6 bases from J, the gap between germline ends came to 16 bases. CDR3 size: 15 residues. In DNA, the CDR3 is TGTGCCAGCAGCTACGGAGGGAGGAACAGCAATGAGCAGTTCTTC. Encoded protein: CASSYGGRNSNEQFF. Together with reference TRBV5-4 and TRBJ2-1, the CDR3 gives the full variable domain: ETGVTQSPTHLIKTRGQQVTLRCSSQSGHNTVSWYQQALGQGPQFIFQYYREEENGRGNFPPRFSGLQFPNYSSELNVNALELDDSALYLCASSYGGRNSNEQFFGPGTRLTVL.

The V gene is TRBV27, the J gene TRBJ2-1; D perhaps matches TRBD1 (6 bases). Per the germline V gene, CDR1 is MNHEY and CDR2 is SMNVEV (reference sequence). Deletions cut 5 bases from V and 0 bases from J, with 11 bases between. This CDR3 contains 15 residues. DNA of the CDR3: TGTGCCAGCAGTCGGTACAGGGACTCCTACAATGAGCAGTTCTTC. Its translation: CASSRYRDSYNEQFF.

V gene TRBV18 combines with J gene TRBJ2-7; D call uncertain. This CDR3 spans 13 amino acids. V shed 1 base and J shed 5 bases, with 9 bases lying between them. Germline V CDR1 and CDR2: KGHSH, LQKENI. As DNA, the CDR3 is TGTGCCAGCTCACCACGTCCGAGCGACGAGCAGTACTTC. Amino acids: CASSPRPSDEQYF.

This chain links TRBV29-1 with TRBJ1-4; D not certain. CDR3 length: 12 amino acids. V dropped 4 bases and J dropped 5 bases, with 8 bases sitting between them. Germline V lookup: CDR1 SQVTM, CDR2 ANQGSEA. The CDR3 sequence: CSVGEANEKLFF. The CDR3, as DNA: TGCAGCGTTGGGGAGGCCAATGAAAAACTGTTTTTT.

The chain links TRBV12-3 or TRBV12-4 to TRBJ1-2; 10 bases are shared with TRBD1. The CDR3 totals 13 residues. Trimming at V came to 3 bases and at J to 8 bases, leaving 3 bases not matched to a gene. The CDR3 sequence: CASSLGTGVGYTF. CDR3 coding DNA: TGTGCCAGCAGTTTGGGGACAGGGGTCGGCTACACCTTC.

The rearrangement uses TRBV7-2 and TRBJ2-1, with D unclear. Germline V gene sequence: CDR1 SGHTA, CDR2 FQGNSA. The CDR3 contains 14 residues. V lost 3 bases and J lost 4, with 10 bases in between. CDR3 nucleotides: TGTGCCAGCAGCTTTAGCCGAGCTTACAATGAGCAGTTCTTC. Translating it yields CASSFSRAYNEQFF.

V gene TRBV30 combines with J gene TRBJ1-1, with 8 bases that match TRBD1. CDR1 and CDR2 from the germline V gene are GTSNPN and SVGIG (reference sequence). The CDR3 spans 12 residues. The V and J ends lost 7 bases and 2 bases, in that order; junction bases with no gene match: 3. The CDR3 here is CALTGVNTEAFF. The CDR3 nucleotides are TGTGCCTTGACAGGGGTCAACACTGAAGCTTTCTTT.

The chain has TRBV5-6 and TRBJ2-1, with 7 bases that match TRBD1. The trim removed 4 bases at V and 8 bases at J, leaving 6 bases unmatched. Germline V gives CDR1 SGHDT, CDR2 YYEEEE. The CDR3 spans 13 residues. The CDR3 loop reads CASSDRQGYEQFF. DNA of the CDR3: TGTGCCAGCAGCGATCGACAGGGCTATGAGCAGTTCTTC.